These T cell receptor beta chains were read from a single sample in a study of cytomegalovirus exposure and HLA in healthy donors. TCRdb keeps only in-frame clones here, not all; method: immunoSEQ multiplex PCR. The sample includes some 160,000 clones, almost 85% of them seen just once. Input material: PBMCs. Source of these receptors: a woman in her forties or fifties in good health and CMV-seronegative. Each CDR3 is given with its conserved first and last residue. D genes are given only for firm matches. Size values are once, few and many counts, or a class for expanded clones, and some rows have none.

TRBD1 | NA | 13 | TRBJ2-5 | TRBV25-1 | TGTGCCAGCAGTGGGGACAGACAAGAGACCCAGTACTTC | CASSGDRQETQYF
TRBD1 | once | 14 | TRBJ1-2 | TRBV4-3 | TGCGCCAGCAGCCCCGGACAGGGAACCTATGGCTACACCTTC | CASSPGQGTYGYTF
TRBD2 | NA | 15 | TRBJ2-5 | TRBV27 | TGTGCCAGCAGTCCCTCACTAGCGGGTGTAGAGACCCAGTACTTC | CASSPSLAGVETQYF
NA | NA | 16 | TRBJ1-5 | TRBV7-8 | TGTGCCAGCAGCGCCGCCAGGCTTTATAGCAATCAGCCCCAGCATTTT | CASSAARLYSNQPQHF
NA | NA | 13 | TRBJ2-1 | TRBV9 | TGTGCCAGCAGCGTAGGGGGGAGGAATGAGCAGTTCTTC | CASSVGGRNEQFF
TRBD1 | NA | 14 | TRBJ2-2 | TRBV29-1 | TGCAGCGGTAAGGACAGGGCTAACACCGGGGAGCTGTTTTTT | CSGKDRANTGELFF
NA | NA | 14 | TRBJ1-2 | TRBV5-1 | TGCGCCAGCAGCCGCGGACAGACTAACTATGGCTACACCTTC | CASSRGQTNYGYTF
NA | NA | 14 | TRBJ2-2 | TRBV2 | TGTGCCAGCAGGGCAGGGAAACGCACCGGGGAGCTGTTTTTT | CASRAGKRTGELFF
NA | NA | 14 | TRBJ2-7 | TRBV6-5 | TGTGCCAGCAGTGACCCTGGGGGGTCCTACGAGCAGTACTTC | CASSDPGGSYEQYF
TRBD2 | NA | 16 | TRBJ2-5 | TRBV27 | TGTGCCAGCAGTCTATTAGCGGGAGGCCTACAAGAGACCCAGTACTTC | CASSLLAGGLQETQYF
TRBD1 | few | 13 | TRBJ1-1 | TRBV5-4 | TGTGCCAGCAAGCGAACAGGGGGTGCTGAAGCTTTCTTT | CASKRTGGAEAFF
NA | NA | 14 | TRBJ1-2 | TRBV18 | TGTGCCAGCTCAGCCGACTTAAAAATCTATGGCTACACCTTC | CASSADLKIYGYTF
TRBD1 | once | 15 | TRBJ1-1 | TRBV5-1 | TGCGCCAGCAGCTTCACAGGGGGAGGGAACACTGAAGCTTTCTTT | CASSFTGGGNTEAFF
NA | NA | 18 | TRBJ1-4 | TRBV5-1 | TGCGCCAGCAGCTTGATGTCCGAGACAGAAGCAACTAATGAAAAACTGTTTTTT | CASSLMSETEATNEKLFF
NA | NA | 15 | TRBJ2-3 | TRBV25-1 | TGTGCCAGCACTTGGGGTACAGGGTTGACAGATACGCAGTATTTT | CASTWGTGLTDTQYF
NA | few | 14 | TRBJ2-3 | TRBV5-1 | TGCGCCAGCAGCTTGGCCTCCATGTGGGAGGAGCAGTATTTT | CASSLASMWEEQYF
NA | NA | 15 | TRBJ1-5 | TRBV28 | TGTGCCAGCAGCCGTCGGGAGGGCAGCAATCAGCCCCAGCATTTT | CASSRREGSNQPQHF
TRBD1 | NA | 14 | TRBJ2-3 | TRBV6-5 | TGTGCCAGTAAGACGGGACAGGGTACAGATACGCAGTATTTT | CASKTGQGTDTQYF
TRBD1 | NA | 17 | TRBJ2-7 | TRBV15 | TGTGCCACCAGCAGAGGTGGGACGGGAAGAGGGGGCCACGAGCAGTACTTC | CATSRGGTGRGGHEQYF
TRBD1 | NA | 14 | TRBJ1-1 | TRBV28 | TGTGCCAGCAGGAGACAGGGTGGGACCCGCCGAGCTTTCTTT | CASRRQGGTRRAFF
NA | NA | 15 | TRBJ2-2 | TRBV7-9 | TGTGCCAGCAGCTTAGGGACTCGATCAACCGGGGAGCTGTTTTTT | CASSLGTRSTGELFF
TRBD1 | NA | 19 | TRBJ2-3 | TRBV28 | TGTGCCAGCAGTTTAGTCTGGTGGGGCCGGGACAGGGGCACAGATACGCAGTATTTT | CASSLVWWGRDRGTDTQYF
NA | few | 15 | TRBJ1-2 | TRBV7-9 | TGTGCCAGCAGCTTAGAGGGGGGGAGCCTGGGAGGCTACACCTTC | CASSLEGGSLGGYTF
TRBD1 | NA | 15 | TRBJ1-2 | TRBV19 | TGTGCCAGTAGTATGGCAGGGGGAGCTAACTATGGCTACACCTTC | CASSMAGGANYGYTF
NA | NA | 12 | TRBJ1-3 | TRBV7-9 | TGTGCCAGCGGAGAAGGCGGAAACACCATATATTTT | CASGEGGNTIYF
TRBD1 | NA | 14 | TRBJ2-1 | TRBV18 | TGTGCCAGCTCACCGAGACAGGGGGCTAATGAGCAGTTCTTC | CASSPRQGANEQFF
TRBD2 | NA | 15 | TRBJ2-7 | TRBV10-1 | TGCGCCAGCAGTGAGACCCTAGCGGGAGCCTACGAGCAGTACTTC | CASSETLAGAYEQYF
NA | NA | 15 | TRBJ1-5 | TRBV30 | TGTGCCTGGAGTGTCGGGGGAGCCAGCAATCAGCCCCAGCATTTT | CAWSVGGASNQPQHF
NA | NA | 14 | TRBJ1-2 | TRBV6-5 | TGTGCCAGCAGTTACTCGAACAGCAACTATGGCTACACCTTC | CASSYSNSNYGYTF
TRBD1 | NA | 13 | TRBJ2-7 | TRBV5-1 | TGCGCCAGCAGGACAGGGGCATCCTACGAGCAGTACTTC | CASRTGASYEQYF
TRBD2 | few | 16 | TRBJ2-7 | TRBV5-1 | TGCGCCAGCAGCCTCCCGATTAGCGGGATTGGGGACGAGCAGTACTTC | CASSLPISGIGDEQYF
NA | NA | 13 | TRBJ1-2 | TRBV18 | TGTGCCAGCTCAGTAGGGGGGGATATCGGCTACACCTTC | CASSVGGDIGYTF
TRBD2 | NA | 13 | TRBJ2-7 | TRBV18 | TGTGCCAGCTCACTAGGACTAGCGGACGAGCAGTACTTC | CASSLGLADEQYF
TRBD1 | NA | 17 | TRBJ1-1 | TRBV5-4 | TGTGCCAGCAGCCGTGATCTGAGACAGGGTCGGAACACTGAAGCTTTCTTT | CASSRDLRQGRNTEAFF
NA | NA | 14 | TRBJ1-2 | TRBV30 | TGTGCCTGGAGTAGTACAGGGTTGGACTATGGCTACACCTTC | CAWSSTGLDYGYTF
NA | NA | 15 | TRBJ1-2 | TRBV7-9 | TGTGCCAGCAGCCCCCTTTCGGGCAGGGGCGAAGGCTACACCTTC | CASSPLSGRGEGYTF
TRBD1 | once | 15 | TRBJ1-3 | TRBV7-9 | TGTGCCACCGCCGTTGACAGGGGCTCTGGAAACACCATATATTTT | CATAVDRGSGNTIYF
NA | NA | 13 | TRBJ1-2 | TRBV7-9 | TGTGCCAGCAGCCGGCGGGGAGGGGATGGCTACACCTTC | CASSRRGGDGYTF
TRBD2 | NA | 18 | TRBJ2-1 | TRBV10-3 | TGTGCCATCCGCTCGGGAGCGGGAGGGGGGAGCTCCTACAATGAGCAGTTCTTC | CAIRSGAGGGSSYNEQFF
TRBD1 | NA | 14 | TRBJ1-2 | TRBV5-1 | TGCGCCAGCAGCCGCGGGACAGGGACATATGGCTACACCTTC | CASSRGTGTYGYTF
NA | NA | 15 | TRBJ2-5 | TRBV21-1 | TGTGCCAGCAGCACCAGGGGGGTCTGGGAAGAGACCCAGTACTTC | CASSTRGVWEETQYF
NA | NA | 16 | TRBJ1-2 | TRBV6-6 | TGTGCCAGCAGTTACTCGCTTGACAGAAAAGATTATGGCTACACCTTC | CASSYSLDRKDYGYTF
TRBD1 | NA | 13 | TRBJ2-5 | TRBV29-1 | TGCAGCGTTGGACAGGGGGGACGACAGACCCAGTACTTC | CSVGQGGRQTQYF
TRBD1 | NA | 16 | TRBJ1-5 | TRBV7-2 | TGTGCCAGCAGCTTAGCCGGGGGACAGGACTATCAGCCCCAGCATTTT | CASSLAGGQDYQPQHF
NA | NA | 13 | TRBJ2-3 | TRBV5-1 | TGCGCCAGCAGCTTGGCCGGCACAGATACGCAGTATTTT | CASSLAGTDTQYF